This T cell receptor beta chain derives from a study of blood T cells in healthy people across ages. The J segment lost 3 bases and the V segment lost 3 bases, leaving 6 bases of the junction unmatched. This CDR3 is built from 15 residues. Germline V gene sequence: CDR1 LNHNV, CDR2 YYDKDF (reference sequence). The table lists this clonotype with many counts. PCR was performed a second time for 7 to 11 cycles using a sample-barcoded 5' primer and a J-beta primer mix. TCRdb analysed the 5' RACE reads with MiXCR anew, one entry per CDR3 protein. The sample lists 1.5 million to 2 million distinct CDR3 sequences; roughly 43% were seen once.

The TCR sequence derives from a human donor in good health. Sequenced material: blood. The chain carries TRBV15 and TRBJ2-7; 9 nucleotides match TRBD1. CDR3 nucleotides: TGTGCCACCAGCAGGGACTCGGGACAGGGCTACGAGCAGTACTTC. Translating gives CATSRDSGQGYEQYF.